The clone carrying this T cell receptor beta chain has only one observation. The junction differs from germline at one of its ends, possibly a read error. This record comes from a study of tumor-infiltrating lymphocytes in primary liver carcinoma. About the study: Each participant had primary liver carcinoma, and surgical resection was the treatment.

TCR beta cDNA was prepared out of about 530 ng total RNA by means of a constant-region primer. What produced the TCR beta libraries was three nested multiplex PCR rounds using slightly modified ARM-PCR. It was with TRBV1-TRBV30 forward primers and a C-beta reverse primer that the first two PCR rounds were run, at roughly 11 cycles each. TCRdb reprocessed the multiplex PCR reads via MiXCR and lists one record per CDR3 protein. The sample has approximately 330,000 distinct CDR3 sequences; less than 70% are singletons. Germline loops: CDR1 SGHAT, CDR2 FQNNGV. The CDR3 extends over 20 amino acids. Extraction also yielded germline DNA, while blood RNA was obtained from unsorted whole blood.

V and J are TRBV11-2 and TRBJ2-3, with 10 bases that match TRBD2. The source of this sequence is a man aged 40-50 years with primary liver carcinoma and hepatitis B virus infection. The sample comprised peripheral blood. CDR3: CASSWTGYIPAGGVTDTQNF. The CDR3 region has the DNA TGTGCCAGCAGCTGGACAGGGTATATACCAGCGGGAGGGGTCACAGATACGCAGAATTTT.